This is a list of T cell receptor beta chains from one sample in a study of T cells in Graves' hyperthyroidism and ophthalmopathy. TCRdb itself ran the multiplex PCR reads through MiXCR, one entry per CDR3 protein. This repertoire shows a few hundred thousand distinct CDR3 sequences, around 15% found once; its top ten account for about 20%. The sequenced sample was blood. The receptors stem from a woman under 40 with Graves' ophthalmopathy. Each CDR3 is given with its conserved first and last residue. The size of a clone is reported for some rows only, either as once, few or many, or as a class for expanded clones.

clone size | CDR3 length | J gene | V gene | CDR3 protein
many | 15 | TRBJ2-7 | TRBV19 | CASSVSGTASYEQYF
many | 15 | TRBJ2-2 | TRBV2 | CASTVTSGGTGELFF
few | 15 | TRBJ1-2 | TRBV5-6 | CASSLASGGNYGYTF
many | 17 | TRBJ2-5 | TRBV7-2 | CASSGGWLRGGQETQYF
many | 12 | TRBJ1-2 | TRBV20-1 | CSAQSGLYGYTF
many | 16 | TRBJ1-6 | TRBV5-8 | CASSLFGASGNSPLHF
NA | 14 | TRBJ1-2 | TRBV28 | CASSQWDRAYGYTF
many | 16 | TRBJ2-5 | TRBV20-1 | CSASTVRRAYQETQYF
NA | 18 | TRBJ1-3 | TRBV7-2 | CASSLKGTVNPEGNTIYF
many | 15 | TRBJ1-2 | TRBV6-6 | CASSYRDSTNYGYTF
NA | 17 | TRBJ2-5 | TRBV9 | CASSGGRAAGIRETQYF
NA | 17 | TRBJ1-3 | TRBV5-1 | CASSFSSGRSSGNTIYF
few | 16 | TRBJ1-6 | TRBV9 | CASSVEGSSYNSPLHF
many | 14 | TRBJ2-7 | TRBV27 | CASSPRGGPYEQYF
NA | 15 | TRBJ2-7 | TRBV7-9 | CASPNSGQGNHEQYF
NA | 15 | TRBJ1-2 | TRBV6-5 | CASSYSGVFDYGYTF
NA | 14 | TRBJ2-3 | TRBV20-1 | CSASLAGLTDTQYF
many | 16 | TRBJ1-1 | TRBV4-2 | CASSHNRGGMNTEAFF
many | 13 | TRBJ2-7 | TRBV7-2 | CASSPDPMYEQYF
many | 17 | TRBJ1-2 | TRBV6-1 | CASSWTLRGTGEYGYTF
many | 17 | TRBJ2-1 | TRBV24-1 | CATSDPRGETETNEQFF
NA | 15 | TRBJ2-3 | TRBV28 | CASRLRDRGTDTQYF
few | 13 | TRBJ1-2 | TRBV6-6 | CASSYNTADGYTF
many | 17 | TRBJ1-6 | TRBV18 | CASSPLNSGPYNSPLHF
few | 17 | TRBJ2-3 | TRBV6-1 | CASSEIGPGLVSDTQYF
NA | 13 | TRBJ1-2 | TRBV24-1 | CATSDSQGRGYTF
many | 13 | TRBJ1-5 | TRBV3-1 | CASSQAQTGTQHF
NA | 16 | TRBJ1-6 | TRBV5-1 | CASSSTGGIYNSPLHF
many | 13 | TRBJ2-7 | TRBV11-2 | CASSFIQTYEQYF
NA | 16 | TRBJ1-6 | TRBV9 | CASSPRDRVGNSPLHF
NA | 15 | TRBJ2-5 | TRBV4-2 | CASSQPGRVQETQYF
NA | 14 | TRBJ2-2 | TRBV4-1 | CASSQRQGTGELFF
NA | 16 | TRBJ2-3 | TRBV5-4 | CASSFPGQGVGDTQYF
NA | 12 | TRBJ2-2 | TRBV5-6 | CASSFYDGELFF
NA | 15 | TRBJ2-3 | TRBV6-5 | CASSYSIGPLGAQYF
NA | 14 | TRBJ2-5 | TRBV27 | CASSPWGLQETQYF
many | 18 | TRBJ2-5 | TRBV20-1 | CSARRLGGTGADQETQYF
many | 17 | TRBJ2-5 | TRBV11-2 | CASSSQVLVGGRETQYF
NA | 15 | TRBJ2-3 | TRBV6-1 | CASSPPTGTGDTQYF
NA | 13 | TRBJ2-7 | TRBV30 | CAWSVGGGYEQYF
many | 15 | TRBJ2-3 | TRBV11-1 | CASSLARTSVDTQYF
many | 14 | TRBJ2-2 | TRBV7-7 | CASSISGGAGELFF
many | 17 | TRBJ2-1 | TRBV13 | CASSDKSGGWSYNEQFF
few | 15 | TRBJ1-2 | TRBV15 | CATSRDRGGSYGYTF
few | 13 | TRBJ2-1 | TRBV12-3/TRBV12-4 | CASSYERVDEQFF
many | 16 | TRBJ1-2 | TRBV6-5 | CASSYLGQGFGYGYTF
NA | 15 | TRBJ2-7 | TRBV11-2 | CASSSLGGGGYEQYF
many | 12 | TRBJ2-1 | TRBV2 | CASSEFYNEQFF
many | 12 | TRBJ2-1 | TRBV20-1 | CSARAAGGEQFF
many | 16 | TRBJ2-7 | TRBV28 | CASSLDLNRGIYEQYF
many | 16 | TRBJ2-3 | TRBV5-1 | CASSLAVGMVADTQYF
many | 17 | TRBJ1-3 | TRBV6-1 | CASSEARIGGLRNTIYF
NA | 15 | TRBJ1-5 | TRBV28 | CASSLFRGGLSLQHF